This T cell receptor (beta chain) was identified in a study of blood T cell repertoires in COVID-19. Only in-frame clones appear in the TCRdb table, and some are missing; sequencing was by immunoSEQ multiplex PCR. The table records about 430,000 clones, over 85% of them present only once. Germline CDR1 and CDR2: SGHTS and YDEGEE. V lost 5 bases, J lost 4 bases, and 5 bases stayed unmatched. The CDR3 is made up of 15 amino acids. The sequenced material came from peripheral blood. The sequence came from a man aged 18 to 30 with COVID-19, enrolled during active disease. The gene calls are TRBV5-8 and TRBJ2-6; 8 nucleotides match TRBD1. In DNA form, the CDR3 reads TGTGCCAGCAGGAGGACAGGGACCGGGGCCAACGTCCTGACTTTC. As protein: CASRRTGTGANVLTF.